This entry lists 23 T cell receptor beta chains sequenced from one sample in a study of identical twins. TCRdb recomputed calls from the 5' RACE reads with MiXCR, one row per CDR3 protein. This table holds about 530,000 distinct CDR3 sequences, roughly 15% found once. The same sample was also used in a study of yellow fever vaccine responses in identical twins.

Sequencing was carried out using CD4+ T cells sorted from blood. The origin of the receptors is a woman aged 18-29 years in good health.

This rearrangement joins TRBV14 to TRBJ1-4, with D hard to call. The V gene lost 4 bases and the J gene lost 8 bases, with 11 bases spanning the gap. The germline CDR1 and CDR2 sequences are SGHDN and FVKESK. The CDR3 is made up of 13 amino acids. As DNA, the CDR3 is TGTGCCAGCAGCCGAGATGTCAGGGAAAAACTGTTTTTT. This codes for CASSRDVREKLFF. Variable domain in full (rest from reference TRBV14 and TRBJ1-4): EAGVTQFPSHSVIEKGQTVTLRCDPISGHDNLYWYRRVMGKEIKFLLHFVKESKQDESGMPNNRFLAERTGGTYSTLKVQPAELEDSGVYFCASSRDVREKLFFGSGTQLSVL.

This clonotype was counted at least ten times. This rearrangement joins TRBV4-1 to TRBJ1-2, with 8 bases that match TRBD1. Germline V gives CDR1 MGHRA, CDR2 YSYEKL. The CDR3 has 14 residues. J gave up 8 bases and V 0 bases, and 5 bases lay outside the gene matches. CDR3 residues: CASSQDRTGKGYTF. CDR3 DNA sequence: TGCGCCAGCAGCCAAGATCGGACAGGGAAAGGCTACACCTTC.

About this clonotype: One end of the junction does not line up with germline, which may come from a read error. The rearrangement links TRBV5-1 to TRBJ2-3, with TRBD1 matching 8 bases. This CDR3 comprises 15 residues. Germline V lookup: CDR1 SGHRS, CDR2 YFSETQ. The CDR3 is CASSLVQGGTDTQYF. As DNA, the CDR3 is TGTGCCAGCAGCTTAGTACAGGGGGGCACAGATACGCAGTATTTT.

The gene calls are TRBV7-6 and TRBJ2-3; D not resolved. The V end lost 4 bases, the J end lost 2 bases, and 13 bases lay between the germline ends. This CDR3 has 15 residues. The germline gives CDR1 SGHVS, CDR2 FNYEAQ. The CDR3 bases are TGTGCCAGCAGCTCTTTTGCCAGAGCCACAGATACGCAGTATTTT. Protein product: CASSSFARATDTQYF.

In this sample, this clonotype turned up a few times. The CDR3 nucleotides are TGTGCCAGCAATCGGGGGCTAAGTGGTTCGGAGACCCAGTACTTC. This gives the protein CASNRGLSGSETQYF. The V gene is TRBV2, the J gene TRBJ2-5; D is possibly TRBD1 or TRBD2 (6 bases each). CDR1 and CDR2 (germline): SNHLY, FYNNEI. V was shortened by 7 bases and J by 5 bases, with 20 bases between the two germline ends. The CDR3 extends over 15 amino acids.

The CDR3 here is CSANIRGGTDTQYF. The CDR3 nucleotides are TGCAGCGCGAATATCAGGGGAGGCACAGATACGCAGTATTTT. V usage is TRBV29-1 and J usage is TRBJ2-3, with a tentative D call TRBD1 (6 bases). Trimming cost V 7 bases and J 1 base, with 15 bases left between them. The CDR3 consists of 14 residues. Germline CDR1 reads SQVTM; CDR2 reads ANQGSEA.

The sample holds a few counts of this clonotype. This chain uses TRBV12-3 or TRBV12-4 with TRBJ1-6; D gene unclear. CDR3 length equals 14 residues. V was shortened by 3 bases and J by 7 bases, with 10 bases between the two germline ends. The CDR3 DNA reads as TGTGCCAGCAGTTTTACCAGCCCGAATTCACCCCTCCACTTT. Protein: CASSFTSPNSPLHF.

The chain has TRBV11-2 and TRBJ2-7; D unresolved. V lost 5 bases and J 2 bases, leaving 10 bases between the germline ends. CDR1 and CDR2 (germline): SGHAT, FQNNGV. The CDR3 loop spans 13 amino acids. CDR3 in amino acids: CASSPRPAYEQYV. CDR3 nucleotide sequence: TGTGCCAGCAGCCCACGCCCGGCCTACGAGCAGTACGTC.

For the CDR3, the DNA is TGTGCCAGCAGCCAAGGACAGGCGGCCTTGTTTGGCTACACCTTC. Residues: CASSQGQAALFGYTF. The rearrangement links TRBV3-1 to TRBJ1-2, with D tentatively TRBD1 (6 bases). From germline, CDR1 is LGHDT and CDR2 YNNKEL (reference sequence). The V and J ends lost 1 base and 7 bases respectively, with 16 bases between them. This CDR3 contains 15 residues.

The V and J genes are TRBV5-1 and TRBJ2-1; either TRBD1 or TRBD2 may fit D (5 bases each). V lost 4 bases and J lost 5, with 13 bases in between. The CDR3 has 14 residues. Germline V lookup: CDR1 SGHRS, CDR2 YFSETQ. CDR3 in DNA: TGCGCCAGCAGCATCCGGGACGGAAACAATGAGCAGTTCTTC. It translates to CASSIRDGNNEQFF.

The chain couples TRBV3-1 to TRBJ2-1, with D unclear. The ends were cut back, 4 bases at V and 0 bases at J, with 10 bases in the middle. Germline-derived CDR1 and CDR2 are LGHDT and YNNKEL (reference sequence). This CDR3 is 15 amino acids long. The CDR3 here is CASSLSSRSYNEQFF. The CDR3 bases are TGTGCCAGCAGCCTATCCTCCCGCTCCTACAATGAGCAGTTCTTC.

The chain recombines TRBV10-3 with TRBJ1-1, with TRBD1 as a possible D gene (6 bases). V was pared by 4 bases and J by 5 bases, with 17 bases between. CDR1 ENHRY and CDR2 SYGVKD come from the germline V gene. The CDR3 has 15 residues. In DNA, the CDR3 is TGTGCCATCAGTGGAAGGACAGAAAGGGGTACTGAAGCTTTCTTT. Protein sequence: CAISGRTERGTEAFF.

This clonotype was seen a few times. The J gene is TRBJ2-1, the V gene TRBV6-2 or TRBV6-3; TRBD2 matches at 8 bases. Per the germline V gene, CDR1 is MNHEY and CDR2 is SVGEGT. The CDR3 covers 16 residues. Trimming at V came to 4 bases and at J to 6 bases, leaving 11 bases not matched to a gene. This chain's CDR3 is CASSFSLHRGGNEQFF. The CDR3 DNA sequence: TGTGCCAGCAGTTTTTCCCTCCACCGGGGGGGCAATGAGCAGTTCTTC.

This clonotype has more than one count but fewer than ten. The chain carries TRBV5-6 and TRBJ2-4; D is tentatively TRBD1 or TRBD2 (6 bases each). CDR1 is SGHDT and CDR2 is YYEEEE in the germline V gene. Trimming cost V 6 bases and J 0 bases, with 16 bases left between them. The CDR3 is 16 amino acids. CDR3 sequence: CASTRRGALAKNIQYF. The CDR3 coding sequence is TGTGCCAGCACCAGGAGGGGGGCCCTAGCCAAAAACATTCAGTACTTC.

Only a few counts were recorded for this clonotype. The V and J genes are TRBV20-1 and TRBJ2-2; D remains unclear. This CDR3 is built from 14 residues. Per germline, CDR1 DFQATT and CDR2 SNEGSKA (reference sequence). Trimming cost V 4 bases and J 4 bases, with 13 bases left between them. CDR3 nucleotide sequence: TGCAGTGCTAAGAGCAATACGGGCACCGGGGAGCTGTTTTTT. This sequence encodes CSAKSNTGTGELFF.

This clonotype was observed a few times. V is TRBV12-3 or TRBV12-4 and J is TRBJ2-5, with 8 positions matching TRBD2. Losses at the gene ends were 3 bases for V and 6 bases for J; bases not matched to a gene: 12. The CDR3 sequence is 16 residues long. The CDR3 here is CASSLGIGGVGKTQYF. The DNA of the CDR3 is TGTGCCAGCAGTTTGGGCATCGGGGGGGTCGGAAAGACCCAGTACTTC.

CDR3: CASSPGGYSYQPQHF. The CDR3 DNA reads TGTGCCAGCAGTCCAGGGGGATATTCGTATCAGCCCCAGCATTTT. The V call is TRBV28, the J call TRBJ1-5; 7 positions match TRBD1. Germline loops: CDR1 MDHEN, CDR2 SYDVKM. The CDR3 is made up of 15 amino acids. The V segment lost 5 bases and the J segment 5 bases; nucleotides outside the gene matches: 9.

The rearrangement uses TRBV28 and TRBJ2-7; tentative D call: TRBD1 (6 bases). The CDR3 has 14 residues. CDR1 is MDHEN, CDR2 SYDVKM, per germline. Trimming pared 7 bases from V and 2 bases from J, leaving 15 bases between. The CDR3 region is CASKRTALPYEQYF. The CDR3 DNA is TGTGCCAGCAAGAGGACAGCCCTCCCCTACGAGCAGTACTTC.

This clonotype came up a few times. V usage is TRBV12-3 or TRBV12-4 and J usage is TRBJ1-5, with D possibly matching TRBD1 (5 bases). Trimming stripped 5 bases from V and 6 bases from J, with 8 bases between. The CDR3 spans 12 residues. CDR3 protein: CASSRGSQPQHF. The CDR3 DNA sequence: TGTGCCAGCAGTAGGGGAAGTCAGCCCCAGCATTTT.

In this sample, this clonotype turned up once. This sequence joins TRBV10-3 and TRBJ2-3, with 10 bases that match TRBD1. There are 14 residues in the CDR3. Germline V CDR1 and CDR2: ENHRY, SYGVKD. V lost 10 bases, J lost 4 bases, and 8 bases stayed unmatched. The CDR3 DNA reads TGTGCCACAGGGGACAGGGGTCATGCAGATACGCAGTATTTT. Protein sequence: CATGDRGHADTQYF.

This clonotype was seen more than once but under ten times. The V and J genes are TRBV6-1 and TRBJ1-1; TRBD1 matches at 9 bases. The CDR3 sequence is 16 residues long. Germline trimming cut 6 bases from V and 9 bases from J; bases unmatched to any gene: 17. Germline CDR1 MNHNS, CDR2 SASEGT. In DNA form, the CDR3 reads TGTGCCAGCAGACACAGGCCCCTCCCTACAGGGGGCAAAGCTTTCTTT. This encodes CASRHRPLPTGGKAFF.

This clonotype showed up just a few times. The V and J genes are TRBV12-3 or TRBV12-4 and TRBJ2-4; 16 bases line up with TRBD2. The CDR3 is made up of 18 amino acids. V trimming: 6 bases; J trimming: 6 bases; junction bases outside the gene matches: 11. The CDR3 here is CASSLAGGLAGGGNIQYF. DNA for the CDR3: TGTGCCAGCAGCCTCGCCGGGGGACTAGCGGGAGGGGGAAACATTCAGTACTTC.

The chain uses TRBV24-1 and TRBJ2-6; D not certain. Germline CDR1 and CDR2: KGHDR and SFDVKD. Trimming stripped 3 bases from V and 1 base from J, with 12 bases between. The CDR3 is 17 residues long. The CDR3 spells CATSDSRSPSGANVLTF. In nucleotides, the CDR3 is TGTGCCACCAGTGATAGCAGGTCTCCATCTGGGGCCAACGTCCTGACTTTC.